This T cell receptor (beta chain) was recorded in a study of blood T cell repertoires in COVID-19. The overall study: COVID-19 samples from acute and convalescent phases originated in the United States, Italy and Spain.

Libraries were prepared by immunoSEQ multiplex PCR; TCRdb keeps only in-frame clonotypes and omits some of them. The sample lists roughly 220,000 clones, roughly 84% occurring once. The CDR3 has 15 amino acids. Germline V gives CDR1 KGHSH, CDR2 LQKENI. V dropped 3 bases and J dropped 6; count of bases not matched to a gene: 7. The receptor's source is a woman in her 30s who had recovered from COVID-19. The source material was peripheral blood. The chain employs TRBV18 and TRBJ2-7; 11 bases are a match to TRBD1. CDR3 in DNA: TGTGCCAGCTCACCCTGGCGGACAGGGGGCGGCGAGCAGTACTTC. Its translation: CASSPWRTGGGEQYF. The full variable domain, in which reference TRBV18 and TRBJ2-7 provide the parts outside the CDR3, is NAGVMQNPRHLVRRRGQEARLRCSPMKGHSHVYWYRQLPEEGLKFMVYLQKENIIDESGMPKERFSAEFPKEGPSILRIQQVVRGDSAAYFCASSPWRTGGGEQYFGPGTRLTVT.